This TCR beta chain was sequenced for a study of blood T cells in healthy people across ages. The CDR3 loop spans 13 amino acids. Looked up from germline, CDR1 is SGDLS and CDR2 is YYNGEE. Trimming pared 4 bases from V and 5 bases from J, leaving 12 bases between. Findings of the study overall: Diversity of TCR beta correlated strongly with naive T cell percentage. For the donors, CMV status was unknown and possibly confounded expanded clonotype changes.

This clonotype was detected only once. Its antigen is still unknown. A J-beta primer mix and a sample-barcoded 5' primer were used in a second PCR of roughly 7 to 12 cycles. Using its own MiXCR run on the 5' RACE reads, TCRdb lists one record per CDR3 protein. The sample contains about 560,000 distinct CDR3 sequences, over 25% of which appear only once. The data were also submitted as part of a second study, on T cells of mothers and their children.

The chain combines TRBV9 with TRBJ2-5; no clear D. The receptor was isolated from a boy younger than 10 in good health. Sequences were obtained from blood. CDR3 sequence: CASSPPTGETQYF. The CDR3, as DNA: TGTGCCAGCAGCCCACCGACGGGTGAGACCCAGTACTTC.